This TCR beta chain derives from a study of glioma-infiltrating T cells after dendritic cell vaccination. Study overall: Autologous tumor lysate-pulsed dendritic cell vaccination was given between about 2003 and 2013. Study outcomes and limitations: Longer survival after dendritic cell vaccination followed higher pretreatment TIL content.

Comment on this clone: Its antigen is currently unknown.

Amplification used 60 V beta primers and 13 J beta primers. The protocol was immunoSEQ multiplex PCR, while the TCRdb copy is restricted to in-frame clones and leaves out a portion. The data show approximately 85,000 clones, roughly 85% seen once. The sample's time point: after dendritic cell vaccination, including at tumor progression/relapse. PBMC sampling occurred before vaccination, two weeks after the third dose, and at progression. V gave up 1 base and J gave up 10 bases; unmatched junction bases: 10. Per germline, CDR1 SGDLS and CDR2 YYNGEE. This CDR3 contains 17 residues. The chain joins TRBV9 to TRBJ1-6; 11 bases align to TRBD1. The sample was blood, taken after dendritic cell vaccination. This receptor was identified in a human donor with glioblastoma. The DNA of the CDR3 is TGTGCCAGCAGCGTAACCCGGGACAGGGGGTTAGGCTCACCCCTCCACTTT. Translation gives CASSVTRDRGLGSPLHF.